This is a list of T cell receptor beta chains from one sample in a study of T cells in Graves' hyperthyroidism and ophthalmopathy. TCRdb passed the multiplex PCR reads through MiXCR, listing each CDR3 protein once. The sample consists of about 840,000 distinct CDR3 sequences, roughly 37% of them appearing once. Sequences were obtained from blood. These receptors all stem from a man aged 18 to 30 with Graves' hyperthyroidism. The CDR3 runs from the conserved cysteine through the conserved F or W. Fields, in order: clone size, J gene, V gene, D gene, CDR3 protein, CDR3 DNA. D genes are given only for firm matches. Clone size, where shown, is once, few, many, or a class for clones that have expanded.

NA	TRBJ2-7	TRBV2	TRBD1	CASTTQTGAYEQYF	TGTGCCAGCACAACACAGACAGGGGCGTACGAGCAGTACTTC
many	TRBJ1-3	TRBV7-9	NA	CASSPQEASGNTIYF	TGTGCCAGCAGCCCCCAAGAGGCCTCTGGAAACACCATATATTTT
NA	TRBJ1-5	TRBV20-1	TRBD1	CSAVGDRTRGNQPQHF	TGCAGTGCTGTGGGGGACAGGACGAGAGGCAATCAGCCCCAGCATTTT
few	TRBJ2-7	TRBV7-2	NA	CASSFIEGWGEQYF	TGTGCCAGCAGCTTTATAGAGGGGTGGGGCGAGCAGTACTTC
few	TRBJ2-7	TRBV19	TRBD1	CASSTDRGRDEQYF	TGTGCCAGTAGCACTGACAGGGGGCGCGACGAGCAGTACTTC
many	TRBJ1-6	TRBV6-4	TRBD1	CASSDSDRANSPLHF	TGTGCCAGCAGTGACTCGGACAGGGCTAATTCACCCCTCCACTTT
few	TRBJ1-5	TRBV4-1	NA	CASSQVSGQGNQPQHF	TGCGCCAGCAGCCAAGTTTCGGGTCAGGGGAATCAGCCCCAGCATTTT
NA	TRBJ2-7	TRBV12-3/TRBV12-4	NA	CASSVAATATYEQYF	TGTGCCAGCAGCGTAGCGGCGACGGCGACCTACGAGCAGTACTTC
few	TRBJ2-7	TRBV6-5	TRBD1	CASRRTGLSGEQYF	TGTGCCAGCAGAAGGACAGGGTTGAGTGGCGAGCAGTACTTC
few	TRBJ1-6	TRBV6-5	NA	CASSYFKQNNSPLHF	TGTGCCAGCAGTTACTTCAAACAGAACAATTCACCCCTCCACTTT
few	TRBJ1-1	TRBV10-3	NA	CAISSGQSEGTEAFF	TGTGCCATCAGTTCGGGTCAGAGCGAGGGTACTGAAGCTTTCTTT